This TCR beta chain originates from a study of shared clonotypes between healthy human individuals. Study-wide results and caveats: Researchers sampled blood only, noting tissue repertoires likely differ. The authors expected sequencing depth to affect clonotype sharing among donors.

CDR1 SGDLS and CDR2 YYNGEE come from the germline V gene. CDR3 size: 14 residues. Trimming left V 0 bases short and J 2 bases short, with 9 bases between. About this clone: Its target is not known. Other nucleotide sequences in the sample specify the same CDR3.

Ten immunoSEQ deep assay plates served to sequence unsorted PBMC DNA. TCRdb keeps only in-frame clones here, not all; method: immunoSEQ multiplex PCR. Here the sample spans hundreds of thousands of clones, roughly 83% being singletons. The receptor's source is a woman in her thirties or forties in good health. Some clones in this sample may be carry-over from other donors' samples. The chain has TRBV9 and TRBJ2-7, with D hard to call. The sample was PBMCs. Here the CDR3 reads CASSVGTSTYEQYF. CDR3 nucleotide sequence: TGTGCCAGCAGCGTAGGGACCTCGACCTACGAGCAGTACTTC.